This record looks at one T cell receptor beta chain sequence and its context. The data were obtained in a study of blood T cells in healthy people across ages. The V gene end was trimmed by 4 bases and the J gene end by 4 bases; junction bases not matched to a gene: 10. The CDR3 runs 16 residues. Germline V gene sequence: CDR1 DFQATT, CDR2 SNEGSKA (reference sequence). The second PCR ran roughly 7 to 12 cycles with a sample-barcoded 5' primer and J-beta primers. Every molecule of cDNA carried a tag from a template-switch adaptor with 12 random nucleotides. One entry per CDR3 protein, called by TCRdb with MiXCR from the 5' RACE reads. The sample contains over 500,000 distinct CDR3 sequences, about 28% of which appear only once. The same data also went into a second study, on T cells of mothers and their children. That source notes: Each mother yielded more than 9.5 million TCR beta CDR3 reads. Each child yielded about 3 million reads. Regardless of relatedness, pairs show thymic selection shaping TCR recombination output in a similar manner. Detection yielded no persistent microchimeric T cell clones.

This chain uses TRBV20-1 with TRBJ2-3; 11 positions match TRBD2. The receptor's source is a boy between 2 and 15 years old in good health. Sample: blood. The CDR3 region has the DNA TGCAGTGCTATTCAACTAGCGGGAGACGGGGCAGATACGCAGTATTTT. Translated: CSAIQLAGDGADTQYF.